These T cell receptor beta chains were read from a single sample in a study of cytomegalovirus exposure and HLA in healthy donors. The protocol was immunoSEQ multiplex PCR, while the TCRdb copy is restricted to in-frame clones and leaves out a portion. The top ten hold roughly 3.2% of the sample, which has about 140,000 clones, around 82% seen once. Sequenced material: PBMCs. These receptors all stem from a man between 18 and 35 years old in good health and CMV-seropositive. Both conserved end residues are part of each CDR3. A D gene is named only where the DNA matches it firmly. Clone size, where shown, is once, few, many, or a class for clones that have expanded.

cdr3_aa	cdr3_nt	clone_size	d_call	v_call	j_call
CASSLAGQVEAFF	TGTGCCAGCAGCTTAGCGGGACAGGTTGAAGCTTTCTTT	-	TRBD1	TRBV7-9	TRBJ1-1
CASRRDSIYGYTF	TGTGCCAGCCGCCGGGACAGCATTTATGGCTACACCTTC	once	TRBD1	TRBV2	TRBJ1-2
CASSQPWGGRGGTGELFF	TGCGCCAGCAGCCAACCTTGGGGGGGGCGGGGTGGCACCGGGGAGCTGTTTTTT	once	-	TRBV4-1	TRBJ2-2
CASSLEAGEYDYTF	TGCGCCAGCAGCTTGGAGGCAGGGGAGTATGACTACACCTTC	-	-	TRBV5-1	TRBJ1-2
CASSPDRVEGYTF	TGTGCCAGCTCACCAGACAGGGTCGAGGGCTACACCTTC	-	TRBD1	TRBV18	TRBJ1-2
CASSIGQAQGVGPQHF	TGTGCCAGTAGTATCGGACAGGCCCAGGGAGTGGGGCCCCAGCATTTT	-	TRBD1	TRBV19	TRBJ1-5
CSVGYGNTIYF	TGCAGCGTTGGTTATGGAAACACCATATATTTT	-	-	TRBV29-1	TRBJ1-3
CASSYRGLMVNTEAFF	TGTGCCAGCAGTTACAGGGGGCTTATGGTGAACACTGAAGCTTTCTTT	-	TRBD1	TRBV6-5	TRBJ1-1
CASSLAGRAGGEQYF	TGCGCCAGCAGCTTGGCCGGAAGGGCGGGAGGTGAGCAGTACTTC	once	TRBD2	TRBV5-1	TRBJ2-7
CASSGQSGELFF	TGTGCCAGCAGTGGACAGTCCGGGGAGCTGTTTTTT	-	-	TRBV6-1	TRBJ2-2
CATQAGGSNNEQFF	TGTGCCACCCAAGCGGGAGGGAGCAACAATGAGCAGTTCTTC	-	TRBD2	TRBV10-3	TRBJ2-1
CASSFDSGNQPQHF	TGCGCCAGCAGCTTCGACAGTGGCAATCAGCCCCAGCATTTT	once	-	TRBV5-1	TRBJ1-5
CASSLGDREADGYTF	TGTGCCAGCAGCTTGGGGGACAGGGAAGCAGATGGCTACACCTTC	-	TRBD1	TRBV5-4	TRBJ1-2
CASSFRPQTVAYEQYF	TGTGCCAGCAGCTTCAGACCCCAGACAGTCGCCTACGAGCAGTACTTC	-	-	TRBV13	TRBJ2-7
CASRQGSTEAFF	TGTGCCAGCCGACAGGGGAGCACTGAAGCTTTCTTT	-	TRBD1	TRBV27	TRBJ1-1
CASSRGQASTDTQYF	TGCGCCAGCAGCCGTGGACAGGCTAGCACAGATACGCAGTATTTT	-	TRBD1	TRBV4-1	TRBJ2-3
CASRKAGLSSTDTQYF	TGTGCCAGCAGGAAGGCCGGACTTTCTAGCACAGATACGCAGTATTTT	-	-	TRBV6-4	TRBJ2-3
CASSLIATEQFF	TGTGCCAGCAGCTTGATTGCTACTGAGCAGTTCTTC	-	-	TRBV5-4	TRBJ2-1
CASSSPGLAGVEQYF	TGTGCCAGCAGTTCCCCCGGACTAGCGGGAGTCGAGCAGTACTTC	-	TRBD2	TRBV27	TRBJ2-7
CASSPPGASGRHGSYNEQFF	TGCGCCAGCAGCCCCCCGGGGGCTAGCGGGAGACATGGCTCCTACAATGAGCAGTTCTTC	-	TRBD2	TRBV4-1	TRBJ2-1
CASSTGTGYPGELFF	TGTGCCAGCAGCACCGGGACAGGGTATCCGGGGGAGCTGTTTTTT	-	TRBD1	TRBV4-2	TRBJ2-2
CASGLAASDNEQFF	TGTGCCAGCGGCTTAGCGGCCTCTGACAATGAGCAGTTCTTC	-	-	TRBV7-9	TRBJ2-1
CASSPGQGPTEAFF	TGTGCCAGCAGCCCGGGTCAGGGCCCCACTGAAGCTTTCTTT	-	-	TRBV4-2	TRBJ1-1
CASSSTLTSLYGYTF	TGTGCCAGCAGTTCCACGTTGACAAGTCTTTATGGCTACACCTTC	-	-	TRBV6-5	TRBJ1-2
CASSLWTGREPQHF	TGTGCCAGCAGCCTTTGGACAGGGAGGGAGCCCCAGCATTTT	once	TRBD1	TRBV7-8	TRBJ1-5
CASSLGGLNYEQYF	TGTGCCAGCAGCCTAGGAGGCCTGAACTACGAGCAGTACTTC	few	-	TRBV7-9	TRBJ2-7
CASSTRDSPYNEQFF	TGTGCCAGCAGCACCCGGGACAGCCCTTACAATGAGCAGTTCTTC	-	TRBD1	TRBV28	TRBJ2-1
CASRPTGISGNTIYF	TGCGCCAGCAGGCCGACGGGGATCTCTGGAAACACCATATATTTT	-	-	TRBV5-1	TRBJ1-3
CASSLDRVPPAGTQYF	TGTGCCAGCAGCTTAGATCGTGTCCCTCCGGCGGGGACCCAGTACTTC	-	-	TRBV7-6	TRBJ2-5
CASSGGRRGGETQYF	TGTGCCAGCAGTGGGGGACGGAGGGGAGGAGAGACCCAGTACTTC	-	-	TRBV2	TRBJ2-5
CASLPGTVKETQYF	TGTGCCAGCCTTCCCGGGACTGTTAAAGAGACCCAGTACTTC	-	-	TRBV6-1	TRBJ2-5
CASSTPAGPSTGETQYF	TGTGCCAGTAGTACCCCGGCGGGCCCTTCGACAGGAGAGACCCAGTACTTC	-	-	TRBV19	TRBJ2-5
CASSPSGDPLETQYF	TGTGCCAGTAGCCCCTCAGGGGATCCCCTAGAGACCCAGTACTTC	-	-	TRBV19	TRBJ2-5
CASSLGGGRGNEKLFF	TGCGCCAGCAGCTTGGGCGGCGGGCGAGGAAATGAAAAACTGTTTTTT	-	-	TRBV5-1	TRBJ1-4
CATKGPMNTEAFF	TGTGCCACCAAGGGGCCTATGAACACTGAAGCTTTCTTT	-	-	TRBV5-4	TRBJ1-1
CASSLNRANQPQHF	TGTGCCAGCTCACTAAACAGGGCTAATCAGCCCCAGCATTTT	-	-	TRBV18	TRBJ1-5
CASSIYQGYSNQPQHF	TGTGCCAGTAGTATATACCAGGGTTATAGCAATCAGCCCCAGCATTTT	few	-	TRBV19	TRBJ1-5
CASSYSSRIYEQYF	TGTGCCAGCAGTTACTCGTCGCGGATTTACGAGCAGTACTTC	-	-	TRBV6-6	TRBJ2-7
CASSLAVRGGSTDTQYF	TGCGCCAGCAGCTTGGCTGTCAGGGGAGGGAGCACAGATACGCAGTATTTT	-	-	TRBV5-1	TRBJ2-3
CASSQYRTGFSNQPQHF	TGCGCCAGCAGCCAGTATCGGACAGGGTTCAGCAATCAGCCCCAGCATTTT	-	TRBD1	TRBV4-1	TRBJ1-5
CASTLLGAGPEAFF	TGTGCCAGCACCCTGCTGGGGGCAGGCCCTGAAGCTTTCTTT	-	-	TRBV7-9	TRBJ1-1
CASSPGTSGIYEQYF	TGTGCCAGCAGCCCCGGAACTAGCGGGATCTACGAGCAGTACTTC	-	TRBD2	TRBV9	TRBJ2-7
CAWGGGQMNTEAFF	TGTGCCTGGGGAGGGGGACAGATGAACACTGAAGCTTTCTTT	-	TRBD1	TRBV30	TRBJ1-1
CASSLGVAGPGETQYF	TGTGCCAGCAGCTTAGGGGTAGCGGGGCCGGGAGAGACCCAGTACTTC	-	TRBD2	TRBV13	TRBJ2-5
CASSFSDREETQYF	TGTGCCAGCAGCTTTTCGGACAGGGAGGAGACCCAGTACTTC	-	TRBD1	TRBV7-6	TRBJ2-5
CASSQPGRETQYF	TGCGCCAGCAGCCAGCCAGGGCGAGAGACCCAGTACTTC	-	-	TRBV5-1	TRBJ2-5
CASSGREAGVQPQHF	TGTGCCAGCAGTGGCCGAGAGGCGGGGGTTCAGCCCCAGCATTTT	-	-	TRBV28	TRBJ1-5
CASSTGTATIYEQYF	TGTGCCAGCAGCACCGGGACTGCAACCATCTACGAGCAGTACTTC	-	-	TRBV28	TRBJ2-7
CASSPIKNRLGSNQPQHF	TGTGCCAGCAGCCCGATTAAGAACAGATTGGGCAGCAATCAGCCCCAGCATTTT	-	-	TRBV28	TRBJ1-5
CASSLDPGESEQYF	TGTGCCAGCAGCTTAGATCCAGGGGAAAGCGAGCAGTACTTC	-	-	TRBV7-8	TRBJ2-7
CASSYRGPGNQPQHF	TGTGCCAGCAGTTACAGGGGCCCAGGCAATCAGCCCCAGCATTTT	-	TRBD1	TRBV28	TRBJ1-5
CASSMGGPNTEAFF	TGTGCCAGTAGTATGGGAGGGCCCAACACTGAAGCTTTCTTT	-	-	TRBV19	TRBJ1-1
CASSFVEGGSTGGYTF	TGCGCCAGCAGCTTTGTAGAGGGCGGTTCTACGGGGGGCTACACCTTC	few	-	TRBV5-1	TRBJ1-2
CASSPVLTRGEDTEAFF	TGCGCCAGCAGCCCCGTCCTCACCAGGGGTGAAGACACTGAAGCTTTCTTT	-	-	TRBV4-1	TRBJ1-1
CASRPRSGKLFF	TGTGCCAGCAGACCTCGATCGGGAAAACTGTTTTTT	few	-	TRBV6-5	TRBJ1-4